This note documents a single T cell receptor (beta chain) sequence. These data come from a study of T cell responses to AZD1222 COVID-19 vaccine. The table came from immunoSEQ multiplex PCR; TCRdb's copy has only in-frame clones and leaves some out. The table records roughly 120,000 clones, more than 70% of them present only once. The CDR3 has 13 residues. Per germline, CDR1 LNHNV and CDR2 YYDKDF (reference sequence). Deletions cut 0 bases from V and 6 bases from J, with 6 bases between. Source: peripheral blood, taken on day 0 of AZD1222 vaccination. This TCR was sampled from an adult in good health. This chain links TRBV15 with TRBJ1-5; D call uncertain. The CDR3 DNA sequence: TGTGCCACCAGCAGAGATCCGGGTCAGCCCCAGCATTTT. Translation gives CATSRDPGQPQHF.